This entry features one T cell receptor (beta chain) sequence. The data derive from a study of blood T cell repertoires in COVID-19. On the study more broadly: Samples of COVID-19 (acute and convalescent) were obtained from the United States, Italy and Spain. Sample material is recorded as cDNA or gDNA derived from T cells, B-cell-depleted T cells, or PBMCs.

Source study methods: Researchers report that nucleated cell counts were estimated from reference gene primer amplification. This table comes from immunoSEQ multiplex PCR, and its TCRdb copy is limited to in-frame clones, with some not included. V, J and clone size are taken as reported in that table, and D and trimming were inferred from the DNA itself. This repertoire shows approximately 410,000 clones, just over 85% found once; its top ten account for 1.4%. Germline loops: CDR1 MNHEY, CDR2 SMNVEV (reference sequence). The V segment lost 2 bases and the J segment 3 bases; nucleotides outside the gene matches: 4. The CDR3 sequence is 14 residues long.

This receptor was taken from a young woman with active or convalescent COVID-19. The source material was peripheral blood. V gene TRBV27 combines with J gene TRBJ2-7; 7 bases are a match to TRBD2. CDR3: CASSLIGGSYEQYF. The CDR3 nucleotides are TGTGCCAGCAGTTTAATTGGCGGGAGCTACGAGCAGTACTTC.